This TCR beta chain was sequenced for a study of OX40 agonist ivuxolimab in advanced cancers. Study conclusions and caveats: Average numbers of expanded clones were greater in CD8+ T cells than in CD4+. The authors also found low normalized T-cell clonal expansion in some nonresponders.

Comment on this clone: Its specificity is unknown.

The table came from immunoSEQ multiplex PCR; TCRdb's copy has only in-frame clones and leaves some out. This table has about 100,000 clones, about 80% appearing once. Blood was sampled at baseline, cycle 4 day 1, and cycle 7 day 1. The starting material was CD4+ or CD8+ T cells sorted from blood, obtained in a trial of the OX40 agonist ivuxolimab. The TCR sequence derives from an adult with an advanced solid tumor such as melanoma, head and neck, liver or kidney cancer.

CDR3 loop: CASSLAGGPNTDTQYF. As DNA, the CDR3 is TGTGCCAGCAGCTTGGCGGGAGGGCCGAACACAGATACGCAGTATTTT. The chain carries TRBV5-6 and TRBJ2-3; 8 positions match TRBD2. From germline, CDR1 is SGHDT and CDR2 YYEEEE. This CDR3 has 16 amino acids. V dropped 0 bases and J dropped 2; count of bases not matched to a gene: 5. The full variable domain, rest sourced from reference TRBV5-6 and TRBJ2-3, is DAGVTQSPTHLIKTRGQQVTLRCSPKSGHDTVSWYQQALGQGPQFIFQYYEEEERQRGNFPDRFSGHQFPNYSSELNVNALLLGDSALYLCASSLAGGPNTDTQYFGPGTRLTVL.